The 5 T cell receptor beta chains in this list originate from one sample, sequenced in a study of immune characterization of retroperitoneal liposarcoma. TCRdb reprocessed the PCR reads via MiXCR and lists one record per CDR3 protein. The data show a few thousand distinct CDR3 sequences, 40% to 50% seen once. Input material: tumor tissue. These TCRs come from a male donor with retroperitoneal liposarcoma.

The chain recombines TRBV6-1 with TRBJ2-1; possible D gene TRBD2, 6 bases. Germline V lookup: CDR1 MNHNS, CDR2 SASEGT. V was clipped by 6 bases and J by 6 bases, with 9 bases between them. The CDR3 contains 12 residues. The CDR3 bases are TGTGCCAGCAGGGAGACTAGCAATGAGCAGTTCTTC. Its translation: CASRETSNEQFF.

By its share, this clonotype is medium-sized (0.01 to 0.1%). V usage is TRBV4-1 and J usage is TRBJ2-7; TRBD1 aligns across 7 bases. CDR3 length equals 15 residues. The trim removed 4 bases at V and 4 bases at J, leaving 10 bases unmatched. Germline CDR1 is MGHRA and CDR2 is YSYEKL. The CDR3 bases are TGCGCCAGCAGCCGAGAACCCGAGGGGGCGTACGAGCAGTACGTC. This encodes CASSREPEGAYEQYV.

J is TRBJ2-5 and V is TRBV11-3; 7 bases are shared with TRBD1. CDR1 and CDR2 (germline): SGHNT, YENEEA. The CDR3 contains 12 residues. Unmatched junction bases numbered 5, after V lost 0 bases and J lost 13 bases. The CDR3 region has the DNA TGTGCCAGCAGCTTAGACGACAGGGTCCCGTACTTC. It yields the protein CASSLDDRVPYF.

The count of this clonotype is one. J is TRBJ2-5 and V is TRBV5-1; D gene ambiguous. V dropped 2 bases and J dropped 2 bases, with 10 bases sitting between them. Per the germline V gene, CDR1 is SGHRS and CDR2 is YFSETQ. CDR3 size: 14 residues. The CDR3 loop is CASSFLGLQETQYF. The CDR3 DNA sequence: TGCGCCAGCAGCTTCCTGGGTTTACAAGAGACCCAGTACTTC.

The chain is built from TRBV6-8 and TRBJ1-3, with D unresolved. The V end lost 7 bases, the J end lost 7 bases, and 11 bases lay between the germline ends. The CDR3 is made up of 12 amino acids. Germline values: CDR1 MNHGY, CDR2 SAAAGT. CDR3 sequence (DNA): TGTGCCAGCATGAACCATGCTAACACCATATATTTT. Translated: CASMNHANTIYF.